The entry below describes one TCR beta chain. As yet, its antigen is unknown. Template switching introduced a universal primer site, and the cDNA bore unique molecular identifiers. TCRdb reanalysed the 5' RACE reads using MiXCR and keeps one entry per CDR3 protein. The data contain 1.5 million to 2 million distinct CDR3 sequences, about 32% of them singletons. This entry is derived from a study of identical twins. Findings of the study overall: For monozygotic twins, models underestimated out-of-frame TCR alpha sharing. Researchers caution that invariant MAIT and iNKT cells could partly confound zero-insertion analyses. The more abundant beta clonotypes in cord blood had fewer insertions, and memory repertoires did not show this.

Per germline, CDR1 LGHDT and CDR2 YNNKEL (reference sequence). This CDR3 region has 18 residues. The V gene end was trimmed by 3 bases and the J gene end by 4 bases; junction bases not matched to a gene: 12. Sequencing used cord blood. This TCR came from a newborn girl in good health. The V and J genes are TRBV3-1 and TRBJ2-1; 10 positions agree with TRBD2. The CDR3 bases are TGTGCCAGCAGCCAGTATTTCTTACTAGCGGGAAGGTACAATGAGCAGTTCTTC. This translates into CASSQYFLLAGRYNEQFF.